These 20 T cell receptor beta chains originate from one sample sequenced in a study of blood T cell repertoires in COVID-19. Libraries were prepared by immunoSEQ multiplex PCR; TCRdb keeps only in-frame clonotypes and omits some of them. The data contain some 250,000 clones, more than 85% of them seen just once; the ten biggest clones take up 5.5% to 7.5%. Sequenced: peripheral blood. These receptor sequences come from a woman aged 70-85 years with active or convalescent COVID-19.

The V gene is TRBV18, the J gene TRBJ1-2, with unresolved D. The germline gives CDR1 KGHSH, CDR2 LQKENI. The CDR3 is 13 amino acids. The V end was cut by 4 bases, the J end by 6 bases, with 12 bases between. The DNA of the CDR3 is TGTGCCAGCTCACTTTTGAGGGATAATGGCTACACCTTC. Translation: CASSLLRDNGYTF.

The chain is built from TRBV18 and TRBJ2-1, with D possibly matching TRBD1 (6 bases). The V and J ends lost 2 bases and 2 bases respectively, with 10 bases between them. This CDR3 is built from 15 residues. CDR1 and CDR2 (germline): KGHSH, LQKENI. The CDR3 sequence is CASSPKQGPYNEQFF. The DNA for the CDR3 is TGTGCCAGCTCACCAAAACAGGGACCCTACAATGAGCAGTTCTTC. Complete variable domain (other parts from reference TRBV18 and TRBJ2-1): NAGVMQNPRHLVRRRGQEARLRCSPMKGHSHVYWYRQLPEEGLKFMVYLQKENIIDESGMPKERFSAEFPKEGPSILRIQQVVRGDSAAYFCASSPKQGPYNEQFFGPGTRLTVL.

V is TRBV5-1 and J is TRBJ1-3; D is unresolved. The CDR3 runs to 13 residues. The germline V gene encodes CDR1 SGHRS and CDR2 YFSETQ. V was clipped by 5 bases and J by 0 bases, with 6 bases between them. This CDR3 reads CASRSGSGNTIYF. The CDR3 nucleotides read TGCGCCAGCAGGAGTGGCTCTGGAAACACCATATATTTT.

V usage is TRBV9 and J usage is TRBJ2-2; tentatively, D is TRBD2 (5 bases). V was trimmed by 7 bases and J by 5 bases, leaving 21 bases between them. This CDR3 comprises 16 residues. Germline V gene sequence: CDR1 SGDLS, CDR2 YYNGEE. DNA for the CDR3: TGTGCCAGCGGATCGCTTAGAGGGCTGGGGACCGGGGAGCTGTTTTTT. Protein product: CASGSLRGLGTGELFF.

The gene calls are TRBV7-3 and TRBJ2-3; the match to TRBD2 covers 9 bases. CDR1 and CDR2 (germline): SGHTA, FQGTGA. V lost 3 bases to trimming and J lost 5 bases; unmatched junction nucleotides: 6. This CDR3 spans 15 amino acids. CDR3 DNA: TGTGCCAGCAGCTTTGCGGGGGGGCCGTTAGATACGCAGTATTTT. It encodes CASSFAGGPLDTQYF. The variable domain in full, with the rest retrieved from reference TRBV7-3 and TRBJ2-3, is GAGVSQTPSNKVTEKGKYVELRCDPISGHTALYWYRQSLGQGPEFLIYFQGTGAADDSGLPNDRFFAVRPEGSVSTLKIQRTERGDSAVYLCASSFAGGPLDTQYFGPGTRLTVL.

This clone appeared once. The rearrangement joins TRBV10-1 to TRBJ1-4; 7 bases map to TRBD1. Germline lookup yields CDR1 WNHNN and CDR2 SYGVQD (reference sequence). With V trimmed by 7 bases and J by 6 bases, 17 bases remained unmatched. The CDR3 runs to 17 residues. The CDR3 nucleotides are TGCGCCAGCACCGAGAGTCTAGGACAGGTGGGTGATGAAAAACTGTTTTTT. Its protein product is CASTESLGQVGDEKLFF.

V usage is TRBV10-1 and J usage is TRBJ1-2, with 7 bases fitting TRBD1. CDR1 and CDR2 (germline): WNHNN, SYGVQD (reference sequence). The CDR3 consists of 13 residues. V was pared by 3 bases and J by 7 bases, with 5 bases of the junction left unmatched. Here the CDR3 DNA reads TGCGCCAGCAGTGAAAGACAGGGTGCTGGCTACACCTTC. It codes for CASSERQGAGYTF.

This rearrangement joins TRBV4-2 to TRBJ2-1, with TRBD2 matching 8 bases. Germline CDR1 is LGHNA and CDR2 is YNFKEQ. Trimming at V came to 1 base and at J to 5 bases, leaving 4 bases not matched to a gene. This CDR3 has 15 residues. CDR3 amino acids: CASSQGTAGDNEQFF. Here the CDR3 DNA reads TGTGCCAGCAGCCAAGGGACAGCGGGGGACAATGAGCAGTTCTTC.

As regards this clone: One end of the junction varies from germline; a read error may be responsible. V and J are TRBV5-1 and TRBJ2-7; D not resolved. Germline-derived CDR1 and CDR2 are SGHRS and YFSETQ. The CDR3 length is 14 residues. The CDR3 DNA reads as TGCGCCAGCAGCTTGGCCGTTTCCCACTACGAACAGTACTTC. Protein: CASSLAVSHYEQYF.

The V call is TRBV7-9, the J call TRBJ2-1, with 7 nucleotides matching TRBD1. The germline V gene has CDR1 SEHNR and CDR2 FQNEAQ (reference sequence). J gave up 9 bases and V 1 base, and 15 bases lay outside the gene matches. CDR3 length equals 17 residues. The CDR3, as DNA: TGTGCCAGCAGCTTAGACTCCGGGACAGTCGGGGTCGGTGAGCAGTTCTTC. Protein product: CASSLDSGTVGVGEQFF. Based on the CDR3 plus reference TRBV7-9 and TRBJ2-1, the full variable domain is DTGVSQNPRHKITKRGQNVTFRCDPISEHNRLYWYRQTLGQGPEFLTYFQNEAQLEKSRLLSDRFSAERPKGSFSTLEIQRTEQGDSAMYLCASSLDSGTVGVGEQFFGPGTRLTVL.

The rearrangement joins TRBV27 to TRBJ1-1; D gene uncertain. Germline CDR1 MNHEY, CDR2 SMNVEV (reference sequence). V dropped 6 bases and J dropped 1 base, with 12 bases sitting between them. The CDR3 loop spans 14 amino acids. In DNA, the CDR3 is TGTGCCAGCAGAAACCGCGGAGAGAACACTGAAGCTTTCTTT. Its protein is CASRNRGENTEAFF.

The V and J genes are TRBV10-1 and TRBJ1-4; D is undetermined. This CDR3 region has 15 residues. The germline CDR1 and CDR2 sequences are WNHNN and SYGVQD (reference sequence). Trimming took off 2 bases at V and 3 bases at J, with 10 bases between the two ends. This CDR3 is CASSENIPPNEKLFF. CDR3 sequence (DNA): TGCGCCAGCAGTGAGAACATCCCTCCTAATGAAAAACTGTTTTTT.

This chain joins TRBV10-3 and TRBJ2-7; 7 positions match TRBD1. The CDR3 length is 11 residues. Germline trimming cut 10 bases from V and 6 bases from J; bases unmatched to any gene: 6. Germline V lookup: CDR1 ENHRY, CDR2 SYGVKD. CDR3 bases: TGTGCCACCAAGACAGGGCCCGAGCAGTACTTC. Its protein is CATKTGPEQYF.

This clone turned up a few times. The gene calls are TRBV16 and TRBJ2-7, with D tentatively TRBD2 (5 bases). The V gene lost 4 bases and the J gene lost 4 bases, with 5 bases spanning the gap. The CDR3 has 11 amino acids. Germline CDR1 reads KGHSY; CDR2 reads FQNENV. The CDR3, as DNA: TGTGCCAGCAGCCGGGAGTACGAGCAGTACTTC. Translation gives CASSREYEQYF.

The chain is built from TRBV27 and TRBJ1-6; 7 bases align to TRBD1. This CDR3 comprises 12 residues. Germline loops: CDR1 MNHEY, CDR2 SMNVEV (reference sequence). V dropped 5 bases and J dropped 12; count of bases not matched to a gene: 4. The CDR3 DNA reads as TGTGCCAGCAGTACAGGGGTTCTACCCCTCCACTTT. As protein: CASSTGVLPLHF.

Comments on this clone: The identical CDR3 is also encoded by other nucleotide sequences in the sample. The chain employs TRBV7-2 and TRBJ2-1; weak D call: TRBD2 (7 bases). This CDR3 is built from 15 residues. Germline lookup yields CDR1 SGHTA and CDR2 FQGNSA. V lost 1 base and J lost 3, with 10 bases in between. DNA for the CDR3: TGTGCCAGCAGCTTAGGCGGGGGCCTCTACAATGAGCAGTTCTTC. Protein: CASSLGGGLYNEQFF.

This sequence joins TRBV6-2 or TRBV6-3 and TRBJ2-2, with 9 bases identical to TRBD1. CDR1 and CDR2 (germline): MNHEY, SVGEGT. CDR3 length: 15 amino acids. V lost 4 bases, J lost 4 bases, and 4 bases stayed unmatched. CDR3 sequence reads: CASSLTGGGTGELFF. CDR3 DNA: TGTGCCAGCAGTTTAACAGGGGGCGGCACCGGGGAGCTGTTTTTT.

The chain carries TRBV4-3 and TRBJ2-1, with TRBD2 identical over 12 bases. Losses at the gene ends were 0 bases for V and 10 bases for J; bases not matched to a gene: 16. The CDR3 runs 19 residues. Looked up from germline, CDR1 is LGHNA and CDR2 is YSLEER. The CDR3 loop is CASSQDGSRASGGVAEQFF. The CDR3, as DNA: TGCGCCAGCAGCCAAGATGGGTCAAGGGCTAGCGGGGGGGTAGCGGAGCAGTTCTTC.

The chain recombines TRBV19 with TRBJ2-1, with 8 bases fitting TRBD2. This CDR3 is built from 16 residues. After removal of 5 bases from V and 6 bases from J, the junction contained 12 bases not matched to a gene. Per the germline V gene, CDR1 is LNHDA and CDR2 is SQIVND (reference sequence). As DNA, the CDR3 is TGTGCCAGTAGTCCACCGCCGGGACTAGTCGGCAATGAGCAGTTCTTC. This codes for CASSPPPGLVGNEQFF.

The V and J genes are TRBV12-1 and TRBJ2-7; the table's D call, TRBD2, has no DNA check behind it. TRBV12-1 is classified as a pseudogene. CDR3 size: 14 residues. CDR3 coding DNA: TGTGCCAGCAGCTTCCAGAGGGGGGGGCACGAGCAGTACTTC. Its protein is CASSFQRGGHEQYF.